The present T cell receptor (beta chain) was sequenced within a study of molecular identifiers for immune sequencing clone quantification. In the study overall: RNA from around 20,000 or 100,000 naive CD8 cells was split five ways in replicates, with four sequenced. Overall study results and limits: Even with about a million naive cells present, spiked Jurkat TCR RNA from one cell was reportedly detectable. Sizes of clones that are highly expanded could be underestimated (if identical TCR molecules share a barcode).

This clonotype was seen only a few times. Its antigen is not identified. J lost 4 bases, V lost 6 bases, and 10 bases had no gene match. Germline CDR1 reads MNHNS; CDR2 reads SASEGT. CDR3 size: 16 residues. TCRdb reanalysed the PCR reads using MiXCR and keeps one entry per CDR3 protein. This table has about 510,000 distinct CDR3 sequences, less than 30% appearing once. The gene calls are TRBV6-1 and TRBJ2-1; 9 bases are a match to TRBD2. The TCR comes from a human donor in good health. Some libraries in this study had Jurkat cell RNA spiked in. Sample: naive CD8+ T cells from blood, with Jurkat cell RNA spiked in. Documented subset: FACS-sorted CD8+CD4-CCR7+CD45RA+ naive T cells. CDR3 in amino acids: CASRFDSGRGYNEQFF. CDR3 DNA: TGTGCCAGCAGATTTGATAGCGGGAGAGGGTACAATGAGCAGTTCTTC.